A selection of T cell receptor beta chains follows, all from one sample in a study of cytomegalovirus exposure and HLA in healthy donors. Only in-frame clones appear in the TCRdb table, and some are missing; sequencing was by immunoSEQ multiplex PCR. The data contain about 200,000 clones, roughly 13% of them seen just once; the ten biggest clones take up under 10%. The source material was PBMCs. The origin of the receptors is a man aged 50 or older in good health and CMV-seropositive. Both conserved end residues are part of each CDR3. D genes are given only for firm matches. Rows give clone size only sometimes, using once, few, many, or a class for an expanded clone.

j_gene,v_gene,abundance,d_gene,CDR3aa,CDR3nt
TRBJ1-4,TRBV19,-,TRBD1,CASSVPGQGFEKLFF,TGTGCCAGTAGTGTACCGGGACAGGGGTTCGAAAAACTGTTTTTT
TRBJ1-2,TRBV7-2,few,-,CASSLAREDGYTF,TGTGCCAGCAGCTTAGCAAGGGAGGATGGCTACACCTTC
TRBJ2-7,TRBV7-2,few,-,CASSTSITYEQYF,TGTGCCAGCAGCACCTCGATCACATACGAGCAGTACTTC
TRBJ2-7,TRBV9,few,TRBD1,CASSVAPGQGGEQYF,TGTGCCAGCAGCGTAGCTCCGGGACAGGGGGGGGAGCAGTACTTC
TRBJ2-1,TRBV11-3,-,-,CASSLDRQNEQFF,TGTGCCAGCAGCTTAGATCGACAGAATGAGCAGTTCTTC
TRBJ2-3,TRBV5-5,-,-,CASSPRAGDTQYF,TGTGCCAGCAGCCCACGAGCAGGGGATACGCAGTATTTT
TRBJ2-1,TRBV2,few,TRBD1,CASSDSGGPYNEQFF,TGTGCCAGCAGTGATTCAGGGGGCCCCTACAATGAGCAGTTCTTC
TRBJ2-3,TRBV7-9,few,-,CASSLDIHTDTQYF,TGTGCCAGCAGCTTAGACATTCACACAGATACGCAGTATTTT
TRBJ2-7,TRBV7-9,few,TRBD2,CASSPGGGSYEQYF,TGTGCCAGCAGCCCGGGCGGGGGGTCCTACGAGCAGTACTTC
TRBJ1-5,TRBV28,few,TRBD1,CASSAGQGADNQPQHF,TGTGCCAGCAGTGCAGGACAGGGGGCAGATAATCAGCCCCAGCATTTT
TRBJ2-3,TRBV4-3,few,-,CASSLAEYAYTDTQYF,TGCGCCAGCAGCCTAGCGGAATATGCTTACACAGATACGCAGTATTTT
TRBJ2-5,TRBV5-1,few,-,CASSFAGQEETQYF,TGCGCCAGCAGCTTCGCGGGGCAAGAAGAGACCCAGTACTTC
TRBJ1-2,TRBV6-1,few,-,CASRDPGLTTDGYTF,TGTGCCAGCAGGGATCCGGGACTTACAACCGATGGCTACACCTTC
TRBJ2-1,TRBV30,-,TRBD2,CAWSAGGVNEQFF,TGTGCCTGGAGTGCGGGGGGGGTAAATGAGCAGTTCTTC
TRBJ2-2,TRBV14,-,-,CASSQAGKGSPGELFF,TGTGCCAGCAGCCAAGCCGGGAAGGGAAGTCCCGGGGAGCTGTTTTTT
TRBJ1-1,TRBV13,few,-,CASSLRVNTEAFF,TGTGCCAGCAGCCTGAGAGTGAACACTGAAGCTTTCTTT
TRBJ1-5,TRBV28,-,-,CASVESGDNQPQHF,TGTGCCAGCGTTGAATCAGGGGACAATCAGCCCCAGCATTTT
TRBJ1-2,TRBV27,-,-,CASSLLGGGGYTF,TGTGCCAGCAGTTTATTGGGGGGTGGGGGCTACACCTTC
TRBJ2-7,TRBV9,-,TRBD2,CASSVGLAGDEQYF,TGTGCCAGCAGCGTAGGACTAGCGGGGGACGAGCAGTACTTC
TRBJ2-5,TRBV10-3,few,TRBD1,CAIGRDRQETQYF,TGTGCCATCGGCCGGGACAGGCAAGAGACCCAGTACTTC
TRBJ1-1,TRBV5-8,-,-,CASSLEPGNTEAFF,TGTGCCAGCAGCTTGGAACCAGGGAACACTGAAGCTTTCTTT
TRBJ2-1,TRBV6-5,few,-,CASSPHREEQFF,TGTGCCAGCAGTCCCCACAGGGAAGAGCAGTTCTTC
TRBJ1-2,TRBV5-5,-,TRBD1,CASSLMTGDRGYTF,TGCGCCAGCAGCCTTATGACAGGGGACCGAGGCTACACCTTC
TRBJ1-6,TRBV30,few,-,CAWDSVSSPLHF,TGTGCCTGGGACAGTGTTTCTTCACCCCTCCACTTT
TRBJ1-4,TRBV5-8,-,-,CASSPRRVGLFF,TGTGCCAGCAGCCCAAGGCGGGTAGGACTGTTTTTT
TRBJ1-2,TRBV28,few,-,CASSYESYTF,TGTGCCAGCAGTTACGAGTCGTACACCTTC
TRBJ1-4,TRBV6-5,few,-,CASSFNQATNEKLFF,TGTGCCAGCAGTTTTAACCAGGCGACAAATGAAAAACTGTTTTTT
TRBJ1-5,TRBV28,once,-,CASRPFGKGDQPQHF,TGTGCCAGCAGGCCCTTCGGGAAAGGTGATCAGCCCCAGCATTTT
TRBJ1-5,TRBV28,-,-,CASSSPGVGNQPQHF,TGTGCCAGCAGTTCCCCCGGAGTGGGCAATCAGCCCCAGCATTTT
TRBJ2-3,TRBV7-9,-,TRBD2,CASSYTSGGAPDTQYF,TGTGCCAGCAGCTATACTAGCGGGGGGGCCCCAGATACGCAGTATTTT
TRBJ1-1,TRBV6-8,many,-,CASTIRAAGVPSRNTEAFF,TGTGCCAGCACCATAAGGGCGGCAGGGGTTCCGTCCCGGAACACTGAAGCTTTCTTT
TRBJ2-1,TRBV10-3,-,TRBD1,CAIGTGGHEQFF,TGTGCCATAGGGACAGGGGGGCATGAGCAGTTCTTC
TRBJ2-6,TRBV9,few,-,CASGETGLRLGTDGANVLTF,TGTGCCAGCGGGGAAACAGGGCTAAGGCTCGGAACGGATGGGGCCAACGTCCTGACTTTC
TRBJ1-1,TRBV5-4,-,-,CASSSKAGWVNTEAFF,TGTGCCAGCAGCTCAAAGGCGGGATGGGTGAACACTGAAGCTTTCTTT
TRBJ2-5,TRBV5-8,-,-,CASSFGTGKETQYF,TGTGCCAGCAGCTTCGGCACAGGGAAAGAGACCCAGTACTTC
TRBJ2-2,TRBV7-2,few,-,CASRRDFRTGELFF,TGTGCCAGCAGGCGGGACTTCCGCACCGGGGAGCTGTTTTTT
TRBJ1-4,TRBV29-1,-,-,CSATENEKLFF,TGCAGTGCTACAGAGAATGAAAAACTGTTTTTT
TRBJ2-2,TRBV7-2,-,-,CASSPQVFFTGELFF,TGTGCCAGCAGCCCACAGGTTTTTTTCACCGGGGAGCTGTTTTTT
TRBJ1-4,TRBV6-1,-,TRBD1,CASSGDRGSGNEKLFF,TGTGCCAGCAGTGGAGACAGGGGGAGCGGTAATGAAAAACTGTTTTTT
TRBJ2-3,TRBV5-1,-,TRBD2,CASRPTSVDTQYF,TGCGCCAGCAGACCGACTAGCGTTGATACGCAGTATTTT
TRBJ1-2,TRBV4-2,-,TRBD1,CASSQDQGQGAGGYTF,TGTGCCAGCAGCCAAGATCAGGGGCAGGGGGCCGGTGGCTACACCTTC
TRBJ2-5,TRBV18,few,-,CASSPIRETQYF,TGTGCCAGCTCACCCATCAGGGAGACCCAGTACTTC
TRBJ1-1,TRBV7-3,-,TRBD1,CASSLKQGLGAFF,TGTGCCAGCAGCTTAAAACAGGGGCTGGGAGCTTTCTTT
TRBJ1-6,TRBV5-1,few,-,CASSQSSYNSPLHF,TGCGCCAGCTCACAGAGCTCCTATAATTCACCCCTCCACTTT
TRBJ1-2,TRBV28,-,-,CASGYQRYGYTF,TGTGCCAGCGGGTATCAGCGGTATGGCTACACCTTC
TRBJ2-5,TRBV6-6,-,TRBD1,CASSSRQGWQTQYF,TGTGCCAGCAGTAGCAGACAGGGGTGGCAGACCCAGTACTTC
TRBJ2-5,TRBV5-1,-,TRBD1,CASSATGQETQYF,TGCGCCAGCAGCGCGACAGGGCAAGAGACCCAGTACTTC
TRBJ2-5,TRBV18,-,-,CASSPRRVQETQYF,TGTGCCAGCTCACCACGCAGGGTACAAGAGACCCAGTACTTC
TRBJ2-7,TRBV4-2,-,-,CASSQAAGGGSYEQYF,TGTGCCAGCAGCCAAGCAGCTGGGGGCGGGTCCTACGAGCAGTACTTC
TRBJ2-3,TRBV21-1,-,-,CASSKRPWGAGDTDTQYF,TGTGCCAGCAGCAAAAGGCCTTGGGGAGCGGGAGATACAGATACGCAGTATTTT
TRBJ1-2,TRBV28,-,TRBD1,CASSRDRGRYYGYTF,TGTGCCAGCAGCAGAGACAGGGGAAGATACTATGGCTACACCTTC
TRBJ1-6,TRBV30,-,TRBD1,CAWSDRGVIPLHF,TGTGCCTGGAGTGACAGGGGGGTTATCCCCCTCCACTTT
TRBJ1-4,TRBV27,-,TRBD1,CASSLLTGTGEKLFF,TGTGCCAGCAGTTTATTGACCGGGACAGGAGAAAAACTGTTTTTT
TRBJ2-3,TRBV7-9,-,-,CASRGGEADTQYF,TGTGCCAGCAGAGGGGGTGAGGCAGATACGCAGTATTTT
TRBJ2-1,TRBV5-1,few,-,CASSLETANNEQFF,TGCGCCAGCAGCTTGGAGACAGCCAACAATGAGCAGTTCTTC